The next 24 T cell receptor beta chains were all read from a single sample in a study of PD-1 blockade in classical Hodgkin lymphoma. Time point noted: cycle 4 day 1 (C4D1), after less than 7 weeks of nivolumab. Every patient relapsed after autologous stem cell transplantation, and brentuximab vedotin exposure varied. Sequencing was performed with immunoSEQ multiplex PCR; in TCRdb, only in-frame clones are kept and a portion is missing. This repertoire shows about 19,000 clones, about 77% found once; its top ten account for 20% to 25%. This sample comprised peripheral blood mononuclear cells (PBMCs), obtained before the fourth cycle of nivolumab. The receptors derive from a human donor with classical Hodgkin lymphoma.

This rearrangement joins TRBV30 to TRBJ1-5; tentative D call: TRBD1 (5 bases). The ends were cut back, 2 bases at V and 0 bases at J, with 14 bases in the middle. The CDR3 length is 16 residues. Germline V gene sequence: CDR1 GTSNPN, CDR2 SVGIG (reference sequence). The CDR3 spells CAWSKRLTDSNQPQHF. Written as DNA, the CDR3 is TGTGCCTGGAGTAAGAGGTTGACAGATAGCAATCAGCCCCAGCATTTT.

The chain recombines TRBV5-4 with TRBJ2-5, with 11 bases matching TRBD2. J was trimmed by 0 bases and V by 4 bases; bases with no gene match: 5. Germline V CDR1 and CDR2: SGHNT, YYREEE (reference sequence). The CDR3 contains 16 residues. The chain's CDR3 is CASSVGTSGHQETQYF. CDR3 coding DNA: TGTGCCAGCAGCGTTGGGACTAGCGGCCACCAAGAGACCCAGTACTTC.

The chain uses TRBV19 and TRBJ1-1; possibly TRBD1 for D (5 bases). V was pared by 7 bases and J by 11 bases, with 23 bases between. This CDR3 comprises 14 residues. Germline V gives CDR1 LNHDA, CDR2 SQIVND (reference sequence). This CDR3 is CASTPDQGWGSAFF. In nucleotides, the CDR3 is TGTGCCAGTACCCCCGATCAGGGATGGGGCTCGGCTTTCTTT. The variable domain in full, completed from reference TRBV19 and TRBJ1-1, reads DGGITQSPKYLFRKEGQNVTLSCEQNLNHDAMYWYRQDPGQGLRLIYYSQIVNDFQKGDIAEGYSVSREKKESFPLTVTSAQKNPTAFYLCASTPDQGWGSAFFGQGTRLTVV.

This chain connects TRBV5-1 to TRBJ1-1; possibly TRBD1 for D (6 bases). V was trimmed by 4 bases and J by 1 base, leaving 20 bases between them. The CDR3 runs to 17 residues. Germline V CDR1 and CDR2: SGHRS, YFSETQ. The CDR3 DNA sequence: TGCGCCAGCAGCACCACAGGGTTTTCGTTGGGGAACACTGAAGCTTTCTTT. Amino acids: CASSTTGFSLGNTEAFF.

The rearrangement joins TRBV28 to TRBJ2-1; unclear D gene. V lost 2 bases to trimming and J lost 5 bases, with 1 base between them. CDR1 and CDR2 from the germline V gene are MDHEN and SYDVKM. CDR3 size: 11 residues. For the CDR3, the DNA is TGTGCCAGCAGTTTAAACAATGAGCAGTTCTTC. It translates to CASSLNNEQFF.

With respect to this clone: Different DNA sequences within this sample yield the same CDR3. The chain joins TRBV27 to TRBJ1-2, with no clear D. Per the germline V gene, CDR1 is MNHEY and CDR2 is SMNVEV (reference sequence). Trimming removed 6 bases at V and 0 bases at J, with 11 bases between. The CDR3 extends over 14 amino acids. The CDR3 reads CASRRPRPNYGYTF. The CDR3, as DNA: TGTGCCAGCAGACGTCCCAGGCCTAACTATGGCTACACCTTC.

CDR3 nucleotides: TGCGCCAGCAGCCAAGAAAAATACAGAGAGACCCAGTACTTC. Protein product: CASSQEKYRETQYF. The chain uses TRBV4-3 and TRBJ2-5; D gene uncertain. The CDR3 consists of 14 residues. CDR1 is LGHNA, CDR2 YSLEER, per germline. The V and J ends lost 0 bases and 4 bases respectively, with 9 bases between them.

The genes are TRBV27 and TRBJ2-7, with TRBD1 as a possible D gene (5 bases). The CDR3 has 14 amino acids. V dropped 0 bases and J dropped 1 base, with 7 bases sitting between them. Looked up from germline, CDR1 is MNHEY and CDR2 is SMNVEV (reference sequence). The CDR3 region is CASSLSDISYEQYF. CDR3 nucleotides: TGTGCCAGCAGTTTATCGGACATTTCCTACGAGCAGTACTTC.

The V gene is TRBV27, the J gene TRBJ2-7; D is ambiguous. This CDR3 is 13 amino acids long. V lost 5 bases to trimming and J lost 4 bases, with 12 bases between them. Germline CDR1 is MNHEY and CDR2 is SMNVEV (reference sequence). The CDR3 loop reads CASSPRAQYEQYF. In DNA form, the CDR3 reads TGTGCCAGCAGTCCTCGGGCCCAATACGAGCAGTACTTC.

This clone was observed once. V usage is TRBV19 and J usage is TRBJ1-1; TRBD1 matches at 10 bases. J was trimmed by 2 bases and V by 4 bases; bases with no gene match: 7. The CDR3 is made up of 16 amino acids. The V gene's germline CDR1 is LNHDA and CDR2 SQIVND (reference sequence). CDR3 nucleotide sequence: TGTGCCAGTAGTACGCGACAGGGGGCCAGTAACACTGAAGCTTTCTTT. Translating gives CASSTRQGASNTEAFF.

The CDR3 reads CASSPNGVVPGELFF. For the CDR3, the DNA is TGTGCCAGCAGTCCTAACGGTGTAGTCCCCGGGGAGCTGTTTTTT. The chain carries TRBV11-3 and TRBJ2-2; D uncertain. Germline V gene data show CDR1 as SGHNT and CDR2 as YENEEA. V was pared by 6 bases and J by 6 bases, with 17 bases between. This CDR3 contains 15 residues. The full variable domain, its missing parts supplied by reference TRBV11-3 and TRBJ2-2, is EAGVVQSPRYKIIEKKQPVAFWCNPISGHNTLYWYLQNLGQGPELLIRYENEEAVDDSQLPKDRFSAERLKGVDSTLKIQPAELGDSAVYLCASSPNGVVPGELFFGEGSRLTVL.

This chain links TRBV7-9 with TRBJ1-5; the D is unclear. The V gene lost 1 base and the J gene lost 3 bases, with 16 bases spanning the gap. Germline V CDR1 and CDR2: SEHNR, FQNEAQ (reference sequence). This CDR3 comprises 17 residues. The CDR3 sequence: CASSLGGGSGLNQPQHF. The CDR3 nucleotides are TGTGCCAGCAGCTTAGGTGGTGGGTCAGGCCTCAATCAGCCCCAGCATTTT.

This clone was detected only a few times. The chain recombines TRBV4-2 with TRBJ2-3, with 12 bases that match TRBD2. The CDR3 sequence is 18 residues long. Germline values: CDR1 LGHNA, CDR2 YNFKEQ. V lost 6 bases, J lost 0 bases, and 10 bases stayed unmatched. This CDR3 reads CASSLTSGGISSTDTQYF. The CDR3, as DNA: TGTGCCAGCAGTCTGACTAGCGGGGGAATCTCTAGCACAGATACGCAGTATTTT.

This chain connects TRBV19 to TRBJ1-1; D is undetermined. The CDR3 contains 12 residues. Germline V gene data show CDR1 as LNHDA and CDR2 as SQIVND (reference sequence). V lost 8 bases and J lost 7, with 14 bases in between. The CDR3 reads CASGYIGNEAFF. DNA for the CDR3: TGTGCCAGTGGATACATCGGGAATGAAGCTTTCTTT.

The CDR3 loop reads CATSRDPGQRSYGYTF. In DNA form, the CDR3 reads TGTGCCACCAGCAGAGATCCGGGACAGCGAAGCTATGGCTACACCTTC. J is TRBJ1-2 and V is TRBV15, with 7 bases aligning to TRBD1. Germline V gives CDR1 LNHNV, CDR2 YYDKDF (reference sequence). J was trimmed by 4 bases and V by 0 bases; bases with no gene match: 8. The CDR3 covers 16 residues.

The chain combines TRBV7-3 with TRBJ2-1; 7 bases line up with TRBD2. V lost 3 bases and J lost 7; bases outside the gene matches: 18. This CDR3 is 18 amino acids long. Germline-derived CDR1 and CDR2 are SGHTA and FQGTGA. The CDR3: CASSFSARVAGEGNEQFF. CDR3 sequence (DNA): TGTGCCAGCAGCTTCTCCGCTCGGGTGGCGGGAGAAGGTAATGAGCAGTTCTTC.

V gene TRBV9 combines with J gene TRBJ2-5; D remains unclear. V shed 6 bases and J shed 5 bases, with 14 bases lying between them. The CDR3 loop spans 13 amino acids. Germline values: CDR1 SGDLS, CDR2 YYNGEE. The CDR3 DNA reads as TGTGCCAGCAATCGAGAACCGGTCGAGACCCAGTACTTC. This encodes CASNREPVETQYF.

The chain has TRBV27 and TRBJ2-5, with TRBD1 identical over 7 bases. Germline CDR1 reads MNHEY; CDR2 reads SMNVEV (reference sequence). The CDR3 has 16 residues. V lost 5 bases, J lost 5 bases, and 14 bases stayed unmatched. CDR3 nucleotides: TGTGCCAGCAGTGCTGGACAGGTTGGGGCTCGGGAGACCCAGTACTTC. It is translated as CASSAGQVGARETQYF.

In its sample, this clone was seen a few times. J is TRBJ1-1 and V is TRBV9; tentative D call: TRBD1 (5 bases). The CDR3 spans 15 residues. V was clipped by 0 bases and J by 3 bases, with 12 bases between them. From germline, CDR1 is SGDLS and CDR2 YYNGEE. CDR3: CASSVVAGGYTEAFF. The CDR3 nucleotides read TGTGCCAGCAGCGTAGTGGCGGGGGGTTACACTGAAGCTTTCTTT.

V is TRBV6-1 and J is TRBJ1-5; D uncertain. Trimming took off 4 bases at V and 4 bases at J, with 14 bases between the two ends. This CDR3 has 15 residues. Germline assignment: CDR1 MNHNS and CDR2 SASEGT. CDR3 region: CASSVKYGGNQPQHF. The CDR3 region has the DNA TGTGCCAGCAGTGTAAAGTACGGTGGTAATCAGCCCCAGCATTTT.

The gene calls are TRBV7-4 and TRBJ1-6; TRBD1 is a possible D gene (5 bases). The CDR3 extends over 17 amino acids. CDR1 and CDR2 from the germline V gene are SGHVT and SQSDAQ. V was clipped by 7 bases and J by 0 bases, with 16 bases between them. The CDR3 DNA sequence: TGTGCCAGCACAAAACCCGGGGCCAGCTCCTATAATTCACCCCTCCACTTT. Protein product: CASTKPGASSYNSPLHF.

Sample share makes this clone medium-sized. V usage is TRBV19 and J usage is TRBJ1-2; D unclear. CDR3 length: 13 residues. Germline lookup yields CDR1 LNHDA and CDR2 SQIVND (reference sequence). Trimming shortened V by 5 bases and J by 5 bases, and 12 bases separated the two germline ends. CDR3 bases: TGTGCCAGTAGTTTTGGGCAGAATTATGGCTACACCTTC. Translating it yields CASSFGQNYGYTF.

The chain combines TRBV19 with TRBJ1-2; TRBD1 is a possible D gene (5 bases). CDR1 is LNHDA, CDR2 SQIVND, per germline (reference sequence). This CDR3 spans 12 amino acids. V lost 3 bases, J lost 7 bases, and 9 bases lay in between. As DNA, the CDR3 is TGTGCCAGTAGTATCGGGGGAGGTGGCTACACCTTC. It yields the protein CASSIGGGGYTF.

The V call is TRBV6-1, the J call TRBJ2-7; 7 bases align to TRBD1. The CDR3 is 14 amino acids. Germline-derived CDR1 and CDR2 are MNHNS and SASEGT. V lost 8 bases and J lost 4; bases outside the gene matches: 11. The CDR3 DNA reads TGTGCCAGCTCGACCTGGGACAGTACATACGAGCAGTACGTC. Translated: CASSTWDSTYEQYV.